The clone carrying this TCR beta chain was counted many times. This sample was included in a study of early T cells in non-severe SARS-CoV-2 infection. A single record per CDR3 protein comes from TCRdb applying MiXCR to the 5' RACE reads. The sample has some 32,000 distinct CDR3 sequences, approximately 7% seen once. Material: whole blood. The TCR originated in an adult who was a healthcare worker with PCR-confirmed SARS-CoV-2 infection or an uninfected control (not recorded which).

As DNA, the CDR3 is TGTGCCAGCAGACCGGACAGGGGGTCACCTTACGAGCAGTACTTC. Its protein is CASRPDRGSPYEQYF. The rearrangement uses TRBV6-5 and TRBJ2-7; 10 bases line up with TRBD1. Germline values: CDR1 MNHEY, CDR2 SVGAGI. The CDR3 contains 15 residues. The V segment lost 6 bases and the J segment 4 bases; nucleotides outside the gene matches: 9.